The present T cell receptor (beta chain) was sequenced within a study of memory CD4+ T cells and cytomegalovirus serostatus. The CDR3 is 14 residues long. Germline V gives CDR1 SNHLY, CDR2 FYNNEI. V was pared by 2 bases and J by 4 bases, with 8 bases between. Concerning this clone: The sample carries other DNA sequences with the same CDR3.

Assay: immunoSEQ multiplex PCR; the TCRdb copy retains only in-frame clones and omits some. This table has some 48,000 clones, around four fifths appearing once. Single viable CD3+CD4+CD8-CD45RO+ cells were sorted as the memory CD4+ T cells. The TCR originated in an adult in good health and CMV-seronegative. Material: memory CD4+ T cells from blood. The chain carries TRBV2 and TRBJ1-4; possibly TRBD1 for D (5 bases). This CDR3 is CASSERQGNEKLFF. In DNA form, the CDR3 reads TGTGCCAGCAGTGAAAGGCAGGGTAATGAAAAACTGTTTTTT.